These T cell receptor beta chains were read from a single sample in a study of response to subunit inactivated influenza vaccine. From the RT-PCR reads, TCRdb called clonotypes with MiXCR, one entry per CDR3 protein. The repertoire holds about 540,000 distinct CDR3 sequences, with roughly 25% as singletons. This sample also belongs to another study, concerning T cells expressing NK-cell markers.

The specimen comprised CD4+ T cells sorted from PBMCs, sampled 11 to 12 days after vaccination. The receptors here all came from a man aged 45 to 65 who received an inactivated influenza vaccine. Both conserved end residues are part of each CDR3. D genes are given only for firm matches. Expanded clones are given a class, and other clones once, few, many or no size at all.

v_call	clone_size	d_call	j_call	cdr3_aa	cdr3_nt
TRBV20-1	few	TRBD1	TRBJ1-1	CSGADRGNTEAFF	TGCAGTGGAGCGGACAGGGGGAACACTGAAGCTTTCTTT
TRBV20-1	-	-	TRBJ1-5	CSARGRRGTFAQHF	TGCAGTGCTAGAGGGCGGCGTGGGACATTCGCCCAGCATTTT
TRBV15	-	TRBD1	TRBJ2-7	CATSTHRGLSTYEQYF	TGTGCCACCAGCACTCACAGGGGCCTGTCCACCTACGAGCAGTACTTC
TRBV28	few	TRBD2	TRBJ2-3	CASSLRGGTSGMVGTDTQYF	TGTGCCAGCAGTTTAAGGGGCGGGACTAGCGGGATGGTTGGCACAGATACGCAGTATTTT
TRBV10-3	-	-	TRBJ1-6	CAIRDRNSPLHF	TGTGCCATCCGAGACCGAAATTCACCCCTCCACTTT
TRBV12-3/TRBV12-4	few	TRBD2	TRBJ2-3	CASSFQNSRLAGVSGTDTQYF	TGTGCCAGCAGTTTTCAGAACTCGAGACTAGCGGGGGTTTCAGGCACAGATACGCAGTATTTT
TRBV2	-	-	TRBJ2-5	CASNLGSETQYF	TGTGCCAGCAACCTGGGTTCGGAGACCCAGTACTTC
TRBV19	few	-	TRBJ1-1	CASSIQHLNTEAFF	TGTGCCAGTAGTATCCAGCACCTGAACACTGAAGCTTTCTTT
TRBV12-3/TRBV12-4	many	-	TRBJ1-4	CASTLGNSNEKLFF	TGTGCCAGCACCTTGGGCAATAGTAATGAAAAACTGTTTTTT
TRBV28	-	-	TRBJ2-1	CASAGFSYNEQFF	TGTGCCAGCGCCGGATTCTCCTACAATGAGCAGTTCTTC
TRBV7-9	many	-	TRBJ2-1	CASSLTHEQFF	TGTGCCAGCAGCTTAACCCATGAGCAGTTCTTC
TRBV14	many	-	TRBJ2-3	CASSDSASTDTQYF	TGTGCCAGCAGCGATAGCGCGAGCACAGATACGCAGTATTTT
TRBV5-1	few	-	TRBJ1-6	CASSLEQDNSPLHF	TGCGCCAGCAGCTTGGAGCAGGATAATTCACCCCTCCACTTT
TRBV12-3/TRBV12-4	many	-	TRBJ1-1	CASSWELGMNTEAFF	TGTGCCAGCAGTTGGGAGTTGGGAATGAACACTGAAGCTTTCTTT
TRBV7-3	few	TRBD2	TRBJ2-3	CASSLRRESDTQYF	TGTGCCAGCAGCTTGCGGCGGGAGTCAGATACGCAGTATTTT
TRBV7-2	-	-	TRBJ2-3	CASSLSPGDTQYF	TGTGCCAGCAGCCTATCCCCAGGAGATACGCAGTATTTT
TRBV18	once	-	TRBJ2-2	CASSPPLVTGELFF	TGTGCCAGCTCACCACCCCTAGTCACCGGGGAGCTGTTTTTT
TRBV2	few	-	TRBJ2-3	CASAGDTQYF	TGTGCCAGCGCGGGAGATACGCAGTATTTT
TRBV7-2	few	-	TRBJ2-2	CASSLSRRETGELFF	TGTGCCAGCAGCTTATCCAGGCGCGAGACCGGGGAGCTGTTTTTT
TRBV6-1	many	-	TRBJ2-1	CASSTRRRGQPFDQFF	TGTGCCAGCAGTACCCGGCGCAGGGGTCAACCCTTTGACCAGTTCTTC
TRBV4-2	-	TRBD2	TRBJ2-3	CASSQDSLAGGLDTQYF	TGTGCCAGCAGCCAAGATAGTCTAGCGGGGGGCTTGGATACGCAGTATTTT
TRBV29-1	few	TRBD1	TRBJ2-5	CSVKQTGIETQYF	TGCAGCGTTAAACAGACAGGGATCGAGACCCAGTACTTC
TRBV7-2	-	-	TRBJ2-3	CASSLLGVKTDTQYF	TGTGCCAGCAGCTTATTGGGGGTGAAGACAGATACGCAGTATTTT
TRBV11-2	few	-	TRBJ1-1	CASSLNKRPEAFF	TGTGCCAGCAGCTTAAACAAACGACCTGAAGCTTTCTTT
TRBV15	-	TRBD2	TRBJ2-1	CATSRDRLAGGMDEQFF	TGTGCCACCAGCAGAGATCGACTAGCGGGAGGGATGGATGAGCAGTTCTTC
TRBV12-3/TRBV12-4	few	TRBD1	TRBJ2-3	CASSPLTGASTDTQYF	TGTGCCAGCAGTCCTCTAACAGGGGCGAGCACAGATACGCAGTATTTT
TRBV4-3	many	TRBD2	TRBJ2-2	CASSQEASGGRTTGELFF	TGCGCCAGCAGCCAAGAGGCTAGCGGGGGGCGAACCACCGGGGAGCTGTTTTTT
TRBV2	-	TRBD2	TRBJ2-7	CASGRDSSIEHYF	TGTGCCAGCGGGAGGGACTCTAGTATCGAGCACTACTTC
TRBV3-1	-	-	TRBJ2-5	CASSPLEGSGTQYF	TGTGCCAGCAGCCCACTCGAAGGATCAGGGACCCAGTACTTC
TRBV25-1	-	TRBD2	TRBJ2-1	CASTLAGVNNEQFF	TGTGCCAGCACCCTAGCGGGAGTCAATAATGAGCAGTTCTTC
TRBV6-5	-	TRBD1	TRBJ2-1	CASSYSSDRGNEQFF	TGTGCCAGCAGTTACTCGAGTGACAGGGGCAATGAGCAGTTCTTC
TRBV5-1	-	TRBD1	TRBJ2-5	CASSVGVRTGGQETQYF	TGCGCCAGCAGCGTGGGGGTCCGGACAGGGGGACAAGAGACCCAGTACTTC
TRBV5-1	few	TRBD1	TRBJ2-1	CASSLGGQRNNEQFF	TGCGCCAGCAGCTTGGGGGGACAGAGGAACAATGAGCAGTTCTTC
TRBV15	many	TRBD1	TRBJ2-1	CATSREQGAYNEQFF	TGTGCCACCAGCAGAGAGCAGGGGGCCTACAATGAGCAGTTCTTC
TRBV24-1	many	-	TRBJ2-5	CATSDLGPGETQYF	TGTGCCACCAGTGATTTGGGACCGGGGGAGACCCAGTACTTC
TRBV29-1	-	-	TRBJ1-2	CSVELANYGYTF	TGCAGCGTTGAACTAGCTAACTATGGCTACACCTTC
TRBV29-1	many	TRBD1	TRBJ2-1	CSAQGQGRIDGASSYNEQFF	TGCAGCGCCCAAGGACAGGGTAGAATAGACGGGGCGAGCTCCTACAATGAGCAGTTCTTC
TRBV10-3	many	-	TRBJ1-1	CAISPRARNSGTEAFF	TGTGCCATCAGCCCTAGGGCCCGAAATAGTGGCACTGAAGCTTTCTTT
TRBV2	-	-	TRBJ1-6	CASSARLGSPLHF	TGTGCCAGCAGCGCCCGACTTGGTTCACCCCTCCACTTT
TRBV29-1	few	-	TRBJ2-5	CSAQDTWGETQYF	TGCAGCGCCCAGGACACTTGGGGAGAGACCCAGTACTTC
TRBV20-1	-	TRBD2	TRBJ2-3	CSASGGRSTDTQYF	TGCAGTGCAAGCGGGGGCCGTAGCACAGATACGCAGTATTTT
TRBV4-1	-	-	TRBJ2-3	CASSPSPVTDTQYF	TGCGCCAGCAGCCCCTCTCCGGTCACAGATACGCAGTATTTT
TRBV14	-	-	TRBJ2-2	CASSHDRTNTGELFF	TGTGCCAGCAGCCATGACAGAACGAACACCGGGGAGCTGTTTTTT
TRBV11-2	-	TRBD1	TRBJ1-2	CASRRTGGLSGYTF	TGTGCCAGCAGACGGACAGGGGGCCTGAGCGGCTACACCTTC
TRBV7-2	few	-	TRBJ2-3	CASSLYQGQGDTQYF	TGTGCCAGCAGCTTATACCAGGGGCAGGGAGATACGCAGTATTTT
TRBV7-9	few	TRBD2	TRBJ2-3	CASSLLAGGPDTQYF	TGTGCCAGCAGCTTACTAGCGGGAGGGCCAGATACGCAGTATTTT
TRBV7-2	few	-	TRBJ1-3	CASSPGTTLWGNTIYF	TGTGCCAGCAGCCCTGGGACAACTCTTTGGGGAAACACCATATATTTT
TRBV4-3	-	-	TRBJ2-1	CASSQDFGREQFF	TGCGCCAGCAGCCAAGATTTCGGACGCGAGCAGTTCTTC
TRBV28	few	-	TRBJ2-6	CASRRGGSGANVLTF	TGTGCCAGCCGTCGTGGGGGGTCTGGGGCCAACGTCCTGACTTTC
TRBV12-3/TRBV12-4	few	-	TRBJ1-2	CASSAYTGAHGYTF	TGTGCCAGCAGTGCATACACCGGGGCTCATGGCTACACCTTC
TRBV6-2/TRBV6-3	-	TRBD2	TRBJ2-7	CASRQLSGSWYEQYF	TGTGCCAGCAGACAACTTAGCGGGAGCTGGTACGAGCAGTACTTC
TRBV10-3	-	-	TRBJ2-3	CAIRGGRDTQYF	TGTGCCATCCGCGGGGGCCGGGATACGCAGTATTTT
TRBV12-3/TRBV12-4	-	TRBD1	TRBJ1-4	CASSFRQGRFGEKLFF	TGTGCCAGCAGTTTCAGACAGGGGAGATTCGGCGAAAAACTGTTTTTT
TRBV12-3/TRBV12-4	many	-	TRBJ2-7	CASSPGTYYEQYF	TGTGCCAGCAGTCCCGGGACCTACTACGAGCAGTACTTC